The 22 T cell receptor beta chains presented below share a single source sample, sequenced in a study of control samples from healthy donors and cancer patients. Method: immunoSEQ multiplex PCR; TCRdb's copy keeps in-frame clones and lacks some. The table records about 92,000 clones, approximately 82% of them present only once. What was sequenced was blood. The source is a woman aged 55-69 years in good health.

The CDR3 here is CASSTMDRVDTQYF. CDR3 nucleotide sequence: TGTGCCAGTAGTACCATGGACAGGGTAGATACGCAGTATTTT. V is TRBV19 and J is TRBJ2-3; 8 nucleotides align to TRBD1. Trimming took 4 bases from V and 5 from J; bases not matched to a gene: 5. Germline V gene data show CDR1 as LNHDA and CDR2 as SQIVND (reference sequence). This CDR3 is built from 14 residues.

This clone was recorded only once. V is TRBV19 and J is TRBJ1-2; D gene unclear. The CDR3 has 14 amino acids. The germline V and J ends were trimmed by 4 bases and 5 bases, with 14 bases remaining between them. Germline CDR1 and CDR2: LNHDA and SQIVND (reference sequence). DNA for the CDR3: TGTGCCAGTAGTACTCCCCTAGGGTCATATGGCTACACCTTC. Translation gives CASSTPLGSYGYTF.

CDR3 DNA: TGTGCCAGCAGTTACGACAGGGGGAGTTCACCCCTCCACTTT. Protein sequence: CASSYDRGSSPLHF. The chain recombines TRBV6-5 with TRBJ1-6; 9 bases fit TRBD1. From germline, CDR1 is MNHEY and CDR2 SVGAGI. The junction had 2 bases not matched to a gene; V was cut back by 2 bases and J by 9 bases. This CDR3 is built from 14 residues.

The chain couples TRBV6-7 to TRBJ1-5; D is possibly TRBD1 (5 bases). Being an ORF, TRBV6-7 has a function that is uncertain. This CDR3 is built from 18 residues. V dropped 9 bases and J dropped 0 bases, with 24 bases sitting between them. The CDR3 DNA reads as TGTGCCAGGACCCCGGGGGGTCCGGATATATATAGCAATCAGCCCCAGCATTTT. The encoded protein is CARTPGGPDIYSNQPQHF.

V gene TRBV10-3 combines with J gene TRBJ1-3; no clear D gene. Germline CDR1 ENHRY, CDR2 SYGVKD. The CDR3 has 13 amino acids. V lost 6 bases to trimming and J lost 8 bases, with 14 bases between them. CDR3: CAISSLSMDTIYF. For the CDR3, the DNA is TGTGCCATCAGCAGCTTATCCATGGACACCATATATTTT.

J is TRBJ2-1 and V is TRBV5-5; D may correspond to TRBD1 or TRBD2 (5 bases each). The CDR3 loop spans 14 amino acids. The germline V gene encodes CDR1 SGHKS and CDR2 YYEKEE (reference sequence). V was pared by 1 base and J by 4 bases, with 9 bases between. CDR3 in DNA: TGTGCCAGCAGCTTGCGAGAGGGGTACAATGAGCAGTTCTTC. Translated, it gives CASSLREGYNEQFF.

The sample holds a few counts of this clone. V usage is TRBV10-3 and J usage is TRBJ2-7, with 14 bases lining up with TRBD2. Germline lookup yields CDR1 ENHRY and CDR2 SYGVKD. The CDR3 loop spans 15 amino acids. The junction had 6 bases not matched to a gene; V was cut back by 7 bases and J by 4 bases. The CDR3 sequence is CAINPGLAGVYEQYF. The CDR3 DNA reads as TGTGCCATCAACCCGGGACTAGCGGGAGTGTACGAGCAGTACTTC.

This rearrangement joins TRBV6-4 to TRBJ2-1; D possibly corresponds to TRBD2 (5 bases). The CDR3 has 15 amino acids. The germline V and J ends were trimmed by 4 bases and 4 bases, with 14 bases remaining between them. Per germline, CDR1 MRHNA and CDR2 SNTAGT. The CDR3, as DNA: TGTGCCAGCAGTGCTGTTGCGGGCGCTTACAATGAGCAGTTCTTC. It codes for CASSAVAGAYNEQFF.

The V gene is TRBV7-9, the J gene TRBJ2-3, with D possibly TRBD2 on 5 matching bases. Germline CDR1 SEHNR, CDR2 FQNEAQ (reference sequence). Between the trimmed V and J ends, which lost 1 base and 4 bases, there was a span of 12 bases. This CDR3 is built from 15 residues. The CDR3 coding sequence is TGTGCCAGCAGCTTAGGGTCGGGGATCTCAGATACGCAGTATTTT. Its protein product is CASSLGSGISDTQYF. The variable domain in full, with the rest retrieved from reference TRBV7-9 and TRBJ2-3, is DTGVSQNPRHKITKRGQNVTFRCDPISEHNRLYWYRQTLGQGPEFLTYFQNEAQLEKSRLLSDRFSAERPKGSFSTLEIQRTEQGDSAMYLCASSLGSGISDTQYFGPGTRLTVL.

The sample holds a few counts of this clone. V and J are TRBV28 and TRBJ2-7; possibly TRBD1 or TRBD2 for D (5 bases each). This CDR3 region has 15 residues. CDR1 and CDR2 from the germline V gene are MDHEN and SYDVKM. V was shortened by 8 bases and J by 3 bases, with 20 bases between the two germline ends. The CDR3 bases are TGTGCCAGCGTGGAAAGGGGACGTCTCCGCTACGAGCAGTACTTC. Translation: CASVERGRLRYEQYF.

The chain carries TRBV24-1 and TRBJ2-1; a weak D match, TRBD1 (5 bases). V was trimmed by 5 bases and J by 7 bases, leaving 11 bases between them. Germline V gene data show CDR1 as KGHDR and CDR2 as SFDVKD. The CDR3 spans 13 residues. The CDR3 bases are TGTGCCACCAGTGCCCACAGGCGAAATGAGCAGTTCTTC. Amino acids: CATSAHRRNEQFF.

The V and J genes are TRBV5-8 and TRBJ1-2; 9 bases line up with TRBD1. CDR3 length: 15 residues. V gave up 0 bases and J gave up 3 bases; unmatched junction bases: 3. Per germline, CDR1 SGHTS and CDR2 YDEGEE. The CDR3 coding sequence is TGTGCCAGCAGCTTGGGGACAGGGGTGGACTATGGCTACACCTTC. This translates into CASSLGTGVDYGYTF.

This clone was detected once. The V call is TRBV4-1, the J call TRBJ2-7; D gene unclear. CDR3 length: 17 residues. The germline CDR1 and CDR2 sequences are MGHRA and YSYEKL. The V end lost 1 base, the J end lost 4 bases, and 20 bases lay between the germline ends. The CDR3 DNA reads TGCGCCAGCAGCCAAGGTTTCCTATCGACCAATACTTACGAGCAGTACTTC. It yields the protein CASSQGFLSTNTYEQYF.

The count of this clone is one. This sequence joins TRBV5-1 and TRBJ1-2, with no clear D. The V and J ends lost 1 base and 8 bases respectively, with 12 bases between them. The CDR3 runs 13 residues. Germline V gives CDR1 SGHRS, CDR2 YFSETQ. The DNA for the CDR3 is TGCGCCAGCAGCTTGACAGCCGCGGAGGGCTACACCTTC. Encoded protein: CASSLTAAEGYTF. The entire variable domain, with the rest obtained from reference TRBV5-1 and TRBJ1-2, is as follows: KAGVTQTPRYLIKTRGQQVTLSCSPISGHRSVSWYQQTPGQGLQFLFEYFSETQRNKGNFPGRFSGRQFSNSRSEMNVSTLELGDSALYLCASSLTAAEGYTFGSGTRLTVV.

The chain uses TRBV19 and TRBJ1-2; D uncertain. Per germline, CDR1 LNHDA and CDR2 SQIVND (reference sequence). V lost 10 bases and J 4 bases, leaving 13 bases between the germline ends. The CDR3 totals 12 residues. DNA of the CDR3: TGTGCCACCCAGGAACAGCCCTATGGCTACACCTTC. Protein sequence: CATQEQPYGYTF.

This clone came up once. J is TRBJ2-4 and V is TRBV18; D might be TRBD1 or TRBD2, each matching 5 bases. This CDR3 contains 17 residues. The V gene lost 6 bases and the J gene lost 1 base, with 19 bases spanning the gap. Germline V gives CDR1 KGHSH, CDR2 LQKENI. The CDR3: CASSGPGQEGAKNIQYF. The CDR3 DNA is TGTGCCAGCTCCGGGCCGGGGCAGGAAGGGGCCAAAAACATTCAGTACTTC.

The chain joins TRBV18 to TRBJ1-5; D might be TRBD1 (6 bases). The germline gives CDR1 KGHSH, CDR2 LQKENI. The CDR3 is 14 residues long. With 2 bases removed from V and 3 bases from J, the gap between germline ends came to 8 bases. CDR3 residues: CASSPGQHNQPQHF. The CDR3 DNA reads TGTGCCAGCTCACCAGGACAGCACAATCAGCCCCAGCATTTT.

This sequence joins TRBV20-1 and TRBJ1-5; a possible D gene is TRBD1 (5 bases). The ends were cut back, 3 bases at V and 2 bases at J, with 14 bases in the middle. Per the germline V gene, CDR1 is DFQATT and CDR2 is SNEGSKA (reference sequence). The CDR3 is 15 amino acids. In nucleotides, the CDR3 is TGCAGTGCTAGTTCGCAGGGAAAGGGCAATCAGCCCCAGCATTTT. Encoded protein: CSASSQGKGNQPQHF.

V and J are TRBV6-2 or TRBV6-3 and TRBJ1-1; 10 bases line up with TRBD1. The CDR3 spans 16 residues. V was pared by 6 bases and J by 4 bases, with 11 bases of the junction left unmatched. Per the germline V gene, CDR1 is MNHEY and CDR2 is SVGEGT. The CDR3 loop is CASRPYGRTGGTEAFF. DNA for the CDR3: TGTGCCAGCAGACCTTACGGGAGGACAGGGGGCACTGAAGCTTTCTTT.

The rearrangement links TRBV2 to TRBJ1-5, with 7 bases aligning to TRBD1. V dropped 4 bases and J dropped 6; count of bases not matched to a gene: 6. Germline CDR1 reads SNHLY; CDR2 reads FYNNEI. CDR3 length equals 14 residues. The CDR3 DNA reads as TGTGCCAGCAGTGGACAGGGACTTTCTCAGCCCCAGCATTTT. This codes for CASSGQGLSQPQHF.

The V call is TRBV6-2 or TRBV6-3, the J call TRBJ2-7; perhaps D is TRBD1 or TRBD2 (6 bases each). The CDR3 covers 14 residues. The germline CDR1 and CDR2 sequences are MNHEY and SVGEGT. V was pared by 6 bases and J by 4 bases, with 16 bases between. CDR3 protein: CASSGGGRRYEQYF. The DNA for the CDR3 is TGTGCCAGCAGCGGTGGGGGGCGTAGGTACGAGCAGTACTTC.

The V call is TRBV6-6, the J call TRBJ2-5, with 7 nucleotides matching TRBD2. Germline V gene sequence: CDR1 MNHNY, CDR2 SVGAGI (reference sequence). V shed 2 bases, J shed 3 bases, and the junction held 6 bases outside the gene matches. There are 15 residues in the CDR3. Here the CDR3 reads CASSYPWGGEETQYF. In nucleotides, the CDR3 is TGTGCCAGCAGTTACCCTTGGGGGGGGGAAGAGACCCAGTACTTC.